Below, 20 T cell receptor beta chains from the same sample are listed, as sequenced in a study of T cells in Graves' hyperthyroidism and ophthalmopathy. Regions amplified from RNA transcripts were the TCR beta CDR3 regions. TCR CDR3 underwent first-round RT-PCR with the HTBI primer set. TCRdb used MiXCR to reprocess the multiplex PCR reads, holding one entry per CDR3 protein. The data hold a few hundred thousand distinct CDR3 sequences, with 46% observed a single time. The sequenced sample was peripheral blood or thyroid tissue (not recorded which). The receptors come from an adult woman with Graves' disease, either hyperthyroidism or ophthalmopathy (not recorded which).

This clonotype was seen a handful of times. The chain links TRBV28 to TRBJ2-7; a weak D match, TRBD1 (5 bases). Germline CDR1 and CDR2: MDHEN and SYDVKM. V lost 3 bases, J lost 4 bases, and 10 bases lay in between. The CDR3 sequence is 13 residues long. In nucleotides, the CDR3 is TGTGCCAGCAGTTTGGACAAGGGATACGAGCAGTACTTC. Amino acids: CASSLDKGYEQYF.

This clonotype was found a few times. The chain uses TRBV7-3 and TRBJ2-2; possibly TRBD1 for D (6 bases). Trimming took off 5 bases at V and 2 bases at J, with 12 bases between the two ends. Germline lookup yields CDR1 SGHTA and CDR2 FQGTGA. The CDR3 spans 15 residues. Written as DNA, the CDR3 is TGTGCCAGCAGCCCACAGGGTTCAAACACCGGGGAGCTGTTTTTT. It yields the protein CASSPQGSNTGELFF.

A note on this clonotype: It may be a read error: a sequence one base away is much more abundant. No conserved phenylalanine or tryptophan is present at the end of the CDR3, so a read error is the likely explanation. The rearrangement joins TRBV20-1 to TRBJ2-7; 7 positions match TRBD2. V lost 6 bases to trimming and J lost 0 bases; unmatched junction nucleotides: 8. This CDR3 is 14 amino acids long. Germline V CDR1 and CDR2: DFQATT, SNEGSKA (reference sequence). The CDR3 is CSAGSGDSSYEQYL. CDR3 DNA sequence: TGCAGTGCCGGCAGCGGGGATAGCTCCTACGAGCAGTACCTC.

Concerning this clonotype itself: Given a much more abundant clone one base away, this may be a read error. The gene calls are TRBV5-1 and TRBJ2-5, with 7 positions matching TRBD2. Germline V CDR1 and CDR2: SGHRS, YFSETQ. The CDR3 spans 14 residues. CDR3 region: CASSPGRVQETRYF. The CDR3 DNA reads as TGCGCCAGCAGCCCTGGGAGGGTGCAAGAGACCCGGTACTTC.

This clonotype has a count of ten or more. CDR3 in amino acids: CATGARAGSTYEQYF. In DNA form, the CDR3 reads TGTGCCACTGGGGCTAGGGCAGGGTCTACCTACGAGCAGTACTTC. The chain combines TRBV24-1 with TRBJ2-7, with D possibly TRBD1 on 5 matching bases. Trimming left V 10 bases short and J 2 bases short, with 20 bases between. This CDR3 is 15 amino acids long. From germline, CDR1 is KGHDR and CDR2 SFDVKD.

The genes are TRBV24-1 and TRBJ1-2; D ambiguous. CDR3 size: 10 residues. Germline V gene sequence: CDR1 KGHDR, CDR2 SFDVKD. The CDR3 is CPPPNYGYTF. CDR3 in DNA: TGTCCCCCCCCTAACTATGGCTACACCTTC.

The rearrangement uses TRBV19 and TRBJ2-7; D is unclear. Between the trimmed V and J ends, which lost 5 bases and 6 bases, there was a span of 8 bases. The CDR3 loop spans 11 amino acids. CDR1 is LNHDA, CDR2 SQIVND, per germline (reference sequence). DNA for the CDR3: TGTGCCAGTAGTGGAGCATCCGAGCAGTACTTC. It translates to CASSGASEQYF. Filled out from reference TRBV19 and TRBJ2-7, the complete variable domain reads DGGITQSPKYLFRKEGQNVTLSCEQNLNHDAMYWYRQDPGQGLRLIYYSQIVNDFQKGDIAEGYSVSREKKESFPLTVTSAQKNPTAFYLCASSGASEQYFGPGTRLTVT.

The chain combines TRBV3-1 with TRBJ1-1, with D maybe TRBD1 (6 bases). The germline V gene has CDR1 LGHDT and CDR2 YNNKEL (reference sequence). The CDR3 has 16 residues. Between the trimmed V and J ends, which lost 0 bases and 4 bases, there was a span of 15 bases. CDR3 nucleotide sequence: TGTGCCAGCAGCCAAGATCTTAGCAGGGGAGCCACTGAAGCTTTCTTT. Its translation is CASSQDLSRGATEAFF.

This clonotype was observed a handful of times. This chain connects TRBV27 to TRBJ2-7, with D possibly matching TRBD2 (7 bases). Germline CDR1 is MNHEY and CDR2 is SMNVEV (reference sequence). Trimming shortened V by 4 bases and J by 5 bases, and 12 bases separated the two germline ends. The length of the CDR3 is 13 residues. CDR3 bases: TGTGCCAGCAGTTGGGCGGGGGACAACGAGCAGTACTTC. It translates to CASSWAGDNEQYF.

This clonotype appeared a few times. The V gene is TRBV12-3 or TRBV12-4, the J gene TRBJ1-2; the D is unclear. V lost 7 bases and J lost 3, with 12 bases in between. The CDR3 is made up of 13 amino acids. The CDR3 sequence is CASIPSGDYGYTF. CDR3 DNA sequence: TGTGCCAGCATCCCCAGCGGGGACTATGGCTACACCTTC.

This clonotype came up many times. This chain uses TRBV6-5 with TRBJ1-1; D gene uncertain. This CDR3 region has 15 residues. CDR1 and CDR2 (germline): MNHEY, SVGAGI. The V end lost 6 bases, the J end lost 1 base, and 15 bases lay between the germline ends. The CDR3 DNA reads TGTGCCAGCAGGATCCGAATCACAAGGAACACTGAAGCTTTCTTT. Its protein is CASRIRITRNTEAFF.

This clonotype was seen a single time. The chain recombines TRBV19 with TRBJ2-2; TRBD1 agrees at 11 bases. Unmatched junction bases numbered 4, after V lost 3 bases and J lost 4 bases. The CDR3 loop spans 16 amino acids. Germline-derived CDR1 and CDR2 are LNHDA and SQIVND (reference sequence). The CDR3 spells CASSIDGTGGTGELFF. DNA of the CDR3: TGTGCCAGTAGTATCGATGGGACAGGGGGCACCGGGGAGCTGTTTTTT.

This clonotype was observed a few times. The rearrangement uses TRBV10-3 and TRBJ2-5; D assignment may be TRBD1 or TRBD2 (6 bases each). V lost 8 bases and J 9 bases, leaving 19 bases between the germline ends. Germline V lookup: CDR1 ENHRY, CDR2 SYGVKD. The CDR3 covers 13 residues. CDR3 nucleotide sequence: TGTGCCATCGGGACGGGGGCCTCGGAGCCCCAGTACTTC. Translation gives CAIGTGASEPQYF.

The chain joins TRBV7-2 to TRBJ2-7; a weak D match, TRBD1 (6 bases). The DNA end is more similar to TRBJ2-5, so the J call may be wrong. In germline, CDR1 is SGHTA, CDR2 FQGNSA. This CDR3 region has 13 residues. CDR3 DNA sequence: TGTGCCATCAGACCTCTAGGGGGTGAGACCCAGTACTTC. Its protein is CAIRPLGGETQYF.

This clonotype came up many times. The rearrangement uses TRBV7-2 and TRBJ2-2; D unclear. The CDR3 is 15 residues long. The germline gives CDR1 SGHTA, CDR2 FQGNSA. The germline V and J ends were trimmed by 5 bases and 0 bases, with 10 bases remaining between them. DNA of the CDR3: TGTGCCAGCAGCCGATATTATACGAACACCGGGGAGCTGTTTTTT. As protein: CASSRYYTNTGELFF.

This clonotype showed up many times. The rearrangement joins TRBV10-3 to TRBJ2-7, with 7 bases that match TRBD1. V shed 10 bases and J 2 bases; nucleotides not matched to a gene: 11. Germline-derived CDR1 and CDR2 are ENHRY and SYGVKD. The CDR3 is 14 residues long. CDR3 in amino acids: CATADRARAYEQYF. The CDR3, as DNA: TGTGCCACGGCAGACAGGGCCCGGGCCTACGAGCAGTACTTC.

This clonotype came up a few times. The chain has TRBV28 and TRBJ2-7, with D hard to call. V lost 4 bases to trimming and J lost 4 bases, with 11 bases between them. The germline V gene encodes CDR1 MDHEN and CDR2 SYDVKM. This CDR3 spans 13 amino acids. The CDR3: CASSYSVRYEQYF. The CDR3 DNA reads as TGTGCCAGCAGTTATTCCGTTAGATACGAGCAGTACTTC.

This clonotype has just a few counts. The chain links TRBV6-2 or TRBV6-3 to TRBJ2-7; D is undetermined. Trimming shortened V by 0 bases and J by 0 bases, and 12 bases separated the two germline ends. Germline V gene data show CDR1 as MNHEY and CDR2 as SVGEGT. The CDR3 loop spans 16 amino acids. The CDR3 protein is CASSYSGGLFSYEQYF. Written as DNA, the CDR3 is TGTGCCAGCAGTTACTCGGGCGGTCTTTTCTCCTACGAGCAGTACTTC.

The chain joins TRBV6-5 to TRBJ1-1; D not resolved. This CDR3 has 12 amino acids. Deletions cut 2 bases from V and 8 bases from J, with 9 bases between. Germline assignment: CDR1 MNHEY and CDR2 SVGAGI. CDR3 amino acids: CASSYGRREAFF. DNA for the CDR3: TGTGCCAGCAGTTACGGGCGAAGGGAAGCTTTCTTT.

This sequence joins TRBV24-1 and TRBJ2-3, with D possibly TRBD2 on 6 matching bases. The germline V gene encodes CDR1 KGHDR and CDR2 SFDVKD. V was clipped by 4 bases and J by 3 bases, with 13 bases between them. The CDR3 is 15 residues long. The CDR3 spells CATSDQDRGTDTQYF. Written as DNA, the CDR3 is TGTGCCACCAGTGACCAAGATCGGGGGACAGATACGCAGTATTTT.